One sample yielded the 24 T cell receptor beta chains listed below, sequenced in a study of vaccination and CD4 T cells after COVID-19. For these receptors, no antigen is known. Cultured CD4+ T-cell DNA underwent Oncomine TCR Beta short-read sequencing. Each CDR3 protein gets one entry after TCRdb re-called the PCR reads with MiXCR. The table lists over 10,000 distinct CDR3 sequences, 35% to 40% of them singletons, with approximately 20% in the top ten. Treatment noted: roughly 10-day PBMC culture with coronavirus spike peptide pools or control peptides (ViraFEST assay). Sequencing was performed on cultured CD4+ T cells from blood. The source of these receptors is a human donor with COVID-19.

The V call is TRBV6-1, the J call TRBJ2-1, with 11 bases that match TRBD2. V lost 8 bases, J lost 5 bases, and 11 bases stayed unmatched. CDR1 and CDR2 (germline): MNHNS, SASEGT. This CDR3 contains 16 residues. This CDR3 is CASGQKGLAVNNEQFF. The CDR3 DNA is TGTGCCAGCGGCCAAAAGGGACTAGCGGTGAACAATGAGCAGTTCTTC.

The chain couples TRBV12-3 or TRBV12-4 to TRBJ1-2, with unresolved D. This CDR3 spans 11 amino acids. V gave up 5 bases and J gave up 4 bases, with 5 bases separating them. CDR3 DNA: TGTGCCAGCAGTGGGAGCTATGGCTACACCTTC. Its protein product is CASSGSYGYTF.

This sequence joins TRBV20-1 and TRBJ1-2, with a tentative D call TRBD1 (5 bases). The CDR3 totals 14 residues. Germline V gene lookup returns CDR1 DFQATT and CDR2 SNEGSKA (reference sequence). V shed 1 base and J shed 4 bases, with 13 bases lying between them. CDR3 coding DNA: TGCAGTGCTAGAGGTGGGGGGATCGGCTATGGCTACACCTTC. This gives the protein CSARGGGIGYGYTF.

In nucleotides, the CDR3 is TGTGCCAGCAGTTTGCCGGGACAGGCACCTCAGCCCCAGCATTTT. Amino acid sequence: CASSLPGQAPQPQHF. The chain has TRBV28 and TRBJ1-5; 8 bases align to TRBD1. This CDR3 has 15 amino acids. Germline CDR1 is MDHEN and CDR2 is SYDVKM. V shed 3 bases, J shed 6 bases, and the junction held 7 bases outside the gene matches.

The J gene is TRBJ1-1, the V gene TRBV21-1. TRBV21-1 is a pseudogene. CDR3 length: 15 residues. In DNA form, the CDR3 reads TGTGCCAGCAGCAAAGCGAGGGCAATGAACACTGAAGCTTTCTTT. As protein: CASSKARAMNTEAFF.

This clonotype has only a few counts. V gene TRBV2 combines with J gene TRBJ1-3, with a tentative D call TRBD1 (5 bases). The V gene lost 6 bases and the J gene lost 0 bases, with 12 bases spanning the gap. CDR1 is SNHLY, CDR2 FYNNEI, per germline. CDR3 length: 15 amino acids. The CDR3 is CASSQLQDSGNTIYF. The CDR3 nucleotides are TGTGCCAGCAGCCAGCTACAGGACTCTGGAAACACCATATATTTT.

The V and J genes are TRBV7-9 and TRBJ2-1; TRBD2 might be the D (7 bases). Trimming left V 5 bases short and J 1 base short, with 12 bases between. The CDR3 loop spans 15 amino acids. Looked up from germline, CDR1 is SEHNR and CDR2 is FQNEAQ (reference sequence). CDR3: CASSGRGPSYNEQFF. As DNA, the CDR3 is TGTGCCAGCAGCGGGCGGGGGCCGTCCTACAATGAGCAGTTCTTC.

The rearrangement joins TRBV28 to TRBJ1-3, with 9 bases identical to TRBD1. Per germline, CDR1 MDHEN and CDR2 SYDVKM. CDR3 length equals 13 residues. The V gene end was trimmed by 8 bases and the J gene end by 4 bases; junction bases not matched to a gene: 3. CDR3 coding DNA: TGTGCCAGCGTGACAGGGGGAGGAAACACCATATATTTT. It encodes CASVTGGGNTIYF.

The chain uses TRBV10-1 and TRBJ2-5; D call uncertain. Germline V gene data show CDR1 as WNHNN and CDR2 as SYGVQD (reference sequence). The ends were cut back, 5 bases at V and 5 bases at J, with 6 bases in the middle. This CDR3 is 11 amino acids long. The CDR3 region is CASSNGETQYF. The CDR3 DNA reads TGCGCCAGCAGTAATGGGGAGACCCAGTACTTC.

The chain links TRBV20-1 to TRBJ1-5; D is unclear. Germline V gives CDR1 DFQATT, CDR2 SNEGSKA (reference sequence). This CDR3 is built from 13 residues. V was cut by 2 bases and J by 0 bases, with 5 bases left in between. The CDR3 sequence: CSARQDSNQPQHF. The CDR3 DNA sequence: TGCAGTGCTAGACAGGATAGCAATCAGCCCCAGCATTTT.

The J gene is TRBJ2-7, the V gene TRBV11-2; 10 nucleotides line up with TRBD1. V trimming: 2 bases; J trimming: 7 bases; junction bases outside the gene matches: 8. The CDR3 is 15 amino acids. Germline CDR1 reads SGHAT; CDR2 reads FQNNGV. Written as DNA, the CDR3 is TGTGCCAGCAGCTTAAAGGGACAGGGGATGGGTGAGCAGTACTTC. This encodes CASSLKGQGMGEQYF.

The J gene is TRBJ2-7, the V gene TRBV10-3; a possible D gene is TRBD1 (5 bases). This CDR3 is built from 12 residues. V was pared by 8 bases and J by 2 bases, with 10 bases between. From germline, CDR1 is ENHRY and CDR2 SYGVKD. The CDR3 nucleotides read TGTGCCATCGGGGCTAGGACCTACGAGCAGTACTTC. Amino acids: CAIGARTYEQYF.

V usage is TRBV6-5 and J usage is TRBJ1-2, with no clear D. Per germline, CDR1 MNHEY and CDR2 SVGAGI. This CDR3 spans 13 amino acids. The V gene lost 2 bases and the J gene lost 0 bases, with 4 bases spanning the gap. Here the CDR3 reads CASSYDTNYGYTF. The CDR3 DNA sequence: TGTGCCAGCAGTTACGATACTAACTATGGCTACACCTTC.

Concerning this clonotype itself: No DNA is shown, since the ends of the CDR3 on it are uncertain; the CDR3 is the one TCRdb lists. The chain employs TRBV11-3 and TRBJ2-2. CDR1 is SGHNT, CDR2 YENEEA, per germline. The CDR3 is 12 residues long, counting both termini. CDR3 in amino acids: CASSRRAGELFF.

This clonotype was picked up one time. CDR3 amino acids: CASSPSGITEAFF. The CDR3 region has the DNA TGTGCCAGCTCACCATCCGGGATCACTGAAGCTTTCTTT. This chain connects TRBV18 to TRBJ1-1; unclear D gene. The ends were cut back, 2 bases at V and 4 bases at J, with 8 bases in the middle. Per germline, CDR1 KGHSH and CDR2 LQKENI. The CDR3 runs to 13 residues.

This chain uses TRBV5-6 with TRBJ1-2, with no clear D. Germline CDR1 is SGHDT and CDR2 is YYEEEE. The CDR3 is 14 amino acids. The V gene lost 1 base and the J gene lost 4 bases, with 11 bases spanning the gap. The DNA of the CDR3 is TGTGCCAGCAGCTTGCCTAAAACGGGCTATGGCTACACCTTC. Translation: CASSLPKTGYGYTF.

The V and J genes are TRBV4-2 and TRBJ2-2; TRBD2 matches at 8 bases. This CDR3 is 16 amino acids long. Trimming cost V 4 bases and J 5 bases; bases outside gene matches: 9. Germline assignment: CDR1 LGHNA and CDR2 YNFKEQ. Here the CDR3 reads CASSPPRGGGTGELFF. The CDR3 DNA is TGTGCCAGCAGCCCACCCCGGGGCGGGGGGACCGGGGAGCTGTTTTTT.

This clonotype has just a few counts. This sequence joins TRBV19 and TRBJ2-1, with D hard to call. V dropped 1 base and J dropped 7 bases, with 11 bases sitting between them. Germline V gives CDR1 LNHDA, CDR2 SQIVND (reference sequence). The CDR3 sequence is 14 residues long. CDR3 nucleotides: TGTGCCAGTAGTATAGGCACGTTTCTAAATGAGCAGTTCTTC. It codes for CASSIGTFLNEQFF.

By share of the sample, this clonotype is large. The rearrangement uses TRBV11-3 and TRBJ2-7; the D gene could be TRBD1 or TRBD2 (5 bases each). The CDR3 covers 18 residues. V was cut by 5 bases and J by 0 bases, with 23 bases left in between. CDR1 is SGHNT, CDR2 YENEEA, per germline. In nucleotides, the CDR3 is TGTGCCAGCAGCCGATATCTAACCGGGACCCCGAGCTCCTACGAGCAGTACTTC. It yields the protein CASSRYLTGTPSSYEQYF.

V and J are TRBV5-6 and TRBJ2-5; 9 positions match TRBD1. The V gene's germline CDR1 is SGHDT and CDR2 YYEEEE. V lost 10 bases, J lost 1 base, and 5 bases stayed unmatched. This CDR3 has 13 amino acids. The CDR3 nucleotides read TGTGCCGGAAAGGGACAGGGCCAAGAGACCCAGTACTTC. It encodes CAGKGQGQETQYF.

The CDR3 region is CASKRGQGVDEQYF. The CDR3 DNA sequence: TGTGCCAGCAAGAGAGGACAGGGAGTAGACGAGCAGTACTTC. This chain joins TRBV6-1 and TRBJ2-7; 8 nucleotides align to TRBD1. CDR3 length equals 14 residues. Germline V gene sequence: CDR1 MNHNS, CDR2 SASEGT. Trimming took 7 bases from V and 5 from J; bases not matched to a gene: 10.

The CDR3 DNA reads as TGCGCCAGCAGCCAAAGCGGACAGGGGGCGGGCACTGAAGCTTTCTTT. Translated: CASSQSGQGAGTEAFF. The gene calls are TRBV5-1 and TRBJ1-1, with 11 bases matching TRBD1. Germline trimming cut 4 bases from V and 4 bases from J; bases unmatched to any gene: 9. The V gene's germline CDR1 is SGHRS and CDR2 YFSETQ. The CDR3 is 16 residues long.

The rearrangement uses TRBV3-1 and TRBJ1-6, with D perhaps matching TRBD1 (5 bases). Per germline, CDR1 LGHDT and CDR2 YNNKEL (reference sequence). This CDR3 comprises 17 residues. Trimming cost V 3 bases and J 7 bases, with 19 bases left between them. This CDR3 is CASSHGTAGGRNSPLHF. The CDR3 DNA reads TGTGCCAGCAGCCATGGGACTGCCGGGGGGAGAAATTCACCCCTCCACTTT.

The chain joins TRBV20-1 to TRBJ2-5, with 11 bases identical to TRBD2. The V segment lost 6 bases and the J segment 2 bases; nucleotides outside the gene matches: 5. Germline V CDR1 and CDR2: DFQATT, SNEGSKA (reference sequence). This CDR3 region has 14 residues. CDR3 nucleotide sequence: TGCAGTGCGGAACTAGCGGGGGTTCAAGAGACCCAGTACTTC. It is translated as CSAELAGVQETQYF.